A selection of T cell receptor beta chains follows, all from one sample in a study of T cell responses to AZD1222 COVID-19 vaccine. Using immunoSEQ multiplex PCR, the repertoire was profiled, and TCRdb retains in-frame clones only, with some absent. This sample carries more than 150,000 clones, 85% to 95% of them seen once, and the ten largest clones take 10%. This material consisted of peripheral blood, taken on day 0 of AZD1222 vaccination. The receptors stem from an adult in good health. Each CDR3 is given with its conserved first and last residue. A D gene is named only where the DNA matches it firmly. Size is stated for part of the rows, as once, few or many counts, or as a class when the clone is expanded.

v_call,d_call,j_call,clone_size,cdr3_aa,cdr3_nt
TRBV5-1,TRBD2,TRBJ2-7,.,CASSSDPLLAGVYEQYF,TGCGCCAGCAGCTCGGACCCCCTTCTAGCGGGAGTCTACGAGCAGTACTTC
TRBV11-2,.,TRBJ1-1,.,CASSPRGVYMNTEAFF,TGTGCCAGCAGCCCGCGTGGGGTATACATGAACACTGAAGCTTTCTTT
TRBV5-6,.,TRBJ2-2,once,CASSLGRNTGELFF,TGTGCCAGCAGCCTAGGACGGAACACCGGGGAGCTGTTTTTT
TRBV28,TRBD1,TRBJ1-4,once,CASSRQGANEKLFF,TGTGCCAGCAGCAGACAGGGGGCTAATGAAAAACTGTTTTTT
TRBV18,.,TRBJ1-1,.,CASSPKVSSTEAFF,TGTGCCAGCTCACCGAAGGTGTCGAGTACTGAAGCTTTCTTT
TRBV2,TRBD1,TRBJ2-2,.,CASSEQGARNTGELFF,TGTGCCAGCAGTGAACAGGGGGCGCGGAACACCGGGGAGCTGTTTTTT
TRBV18,.,TRBJ2-7,.,CASSPDRLYEQYF,TGTGCCAGCTCACCCGACAGGCTCTACGAGCAGTACTTC
TRBV6-2/TRBV6-3,.,TRBJ2-1,.,CASSYPPGPEQFF,TGTGCCAGCAGTTACCCCCCGGGTCCTGAGCAGTTCTTC
TRBV6-6,.,TRBJ2-3,.,CASSPDGGGQYF,TGTGCCAGCAGCCCCGACGGAGGAGGGCAGTATTTT
TRBV6-1,.,TRBJ1-2,.,CASSEVGRVKEINGYTF,TGTGCCAGCAGTGAAGTAGGCAGGGTGAAGGAGATTAATGGCTACACCTTC
TRBV19,TRBD1,TRBJ1-1,.,CASTTGGVGTEAFF,TGTGCCAGCACCACAGGGGGCGTAGGGACTGAAGCTTTCTTT
TRBV7-9,.,TRBJ1-1,.,CASSLTSNTEAFF,TGTGCCAGCAGCTTAACCTCGAACACTGAAGCTTTCTTT
TRBV6-2/TRBV6-3,.,TRBJ1-1,.,CASSYSGTGDTEAFF,TGTGCCAGCAGTTACTCTGGCACGGGTGACACTGAAGCTTTCTTT
TRBV7-8,.,TRBJ1-5,.,CASSKIVKGRINQPQHF,TGTGCCAGCAGCAAAATAGTCAAGGGACGGATCAATCAGCCCCAGCATTTT
TRBV7-2,.,TRBJ1-3,.,CASSFRSTPGNTIYF,TGTGCCAGCAGCTTTCGTAGTACGCCTGGAAACACCATATATTTT
TRBV12-5,TRBD1,TRBJ2-3,.,CASVPGQGILTDTQYF,TGTGCTAGTGTCCCGGGACAGGGGATTTTGACAGATACGCAGTATTTT
TRBV2,.,TRBJ2-1,once,CASSEGLTSYNEQFF,TGTGCCAGCAGTGAAGGTCTGACCTCCTACAATGAGCAGTTCTTC
TRBV18,.,TRBJ1-2,.,CASSPYLATGSNGYTF,TGTGCCAGCTCACCATACTTAGCTACAGGGTCGAATGGCTACACCTTC
TRBV28,TRBD1,TRBJ1-5,once,CASSFRKGQINQPQHF,TGTGCCAGCAGTTTCCGAAAGGGACAGATCAATCAGCCCCAGCATTTT
TRBV3-1/TRBV3-2,TRBD2,TRBJ2-7,.,CATGLAGSEQYF,TGTGCCACCGGACTAGCGGGAAGCGAGCAGTACTTC
TRBV27,.,TRBJ1-2,.,CASSPLGVGYTF,TGTGCCAGCAGTCCTCTGGGGGTCGGCTACACCTTC
TRBV24-1,.,TRBJ2-1,.,CATSDPGTDYNEQFF,TGTGCCACCAGTGACCCCGGGACGGACTACAATGAGCAGTTCTTC
TRBV3-1/TRBV3-2,.,TRBJ1-6,.,CASSQAYEGNSPLHF,TGTGCCAGCAGCCAAGCGTACGAGGGAAATTCACCCCTCCACTTT
TRBV6-2/TRBV6-3,.,TRBJ2-7,once,CASSYSDMYEQYF,TGTGCCAGCAGTTACTCCGACATGTACGAGCAGTACTTC
TRBV5-4,TRBD1,TRBJ2-7,.,CASSLGGQGAYEQYF,TGTGCCAGCAGCTTGGGGGGACAGGGGGCCTACGAGCAGTACTTC
TRBV25-1,TRBD1,TRBJ2-7,.,CASSGPGTASLSYEQYF,TGTGCCAGCAGTGGCCCAGGGACAGCAAGTTTATCCTACGAGCAGTACTTC
TRBV14,.,TRBJ1-1,once,CASGTNVGGTRAFF,TGTGCCAGCGGCACCAACGTCGGGGGTACCCGGGCTTTCTTT
TRBV5-4,.,TRBJ1-2,.,CASSLQPRSDGYTF,TGTGCCAGCAGCTTGCAACCACGATCGGATGGCTACACCTTC
TRBV3-1/TRBV3-2,.,TRBJ2-1,.,CASSRTTSNEQFF,TGTGCCAGCAGCCGGACCACCTCCAATGAGCAGTTCTTC
TRBV28,TRBD1,TRBJ1-2,.,CASSLGQGTSGYTF,TGTGCCAGCAGTTTGGGACAGGGAACGAGTGGCTACACCTTC
TRBV9,.,TRBJ2-1,.,CASSVDVGWDTYNEQFF,TGTGCCAGCAGCGTAGATGTAGGGTGGGATACCTACAATGAGCAGTTCTTC
TRBV5-6,.,TRBJ2-7,.,CASSLDPGALYEQYF,TGTGCCAGCAGCTTGGATCCGGGAGCCCTCTACGAGCAGTACTTC
TRBV5-1,.,TRBJ1-4,.,CASSLEGLNEKLFF,TGCGCCAGCAGCTTGGAGGGCCTTAATGAAAAACTGTTTTTT
TRBV19,.,TRBJ1-6,.,CASSPRGTNSPLHF,TGTGCCAGTAGTCCACGGGGAACCAATTCACCCCTCCACTTT
TRBV15,TRBD2,TRBJ2-1,.,CATSRGLAGHNEQFF,TGTGCCACCAGCAGAGGACTAGCGGGCCACAATGAGCAGTTCTTC
TRBV6-5,TRBD1,TRBJ1-1,.,CASSSGTGGADTEAFF,TGTGCCAGCAGTTCCGGGACAGGGGGCGCGGACACTGAAGCTTTCTTT
TRBV9,TRBD1,TRBJ1-2,.,CASSGDRGYGYTF,TGTGCCAGCAGCGGGGACAGGGGCTATGGCTACACCTTC
TRBV30,.,TRBJ1-3,.,CACPGTYSGNTIYF,TGTGCCTGCCCAGGGACTTACTCTGGAAACACCATATATTTT
TRBV9,TRBD2,TRBJ2-1,.,CASSSSGGEYNEQFF,TGTGCCAGCAGCTCTAGCGGGGGGGAGTACAATGAGCAGTTCTTC
TRBV24-1,.,TRBJ2-5,.,CATSDSWEETQYF,TGTGCCACCAGTGATTCTTGGGAGGAGACCCAGTACTTC
TRBV2,.,TRBJ1-4,few,CASSKTPGRINEKLFF,TGTGCCAGCAGCAAAACCCCGGGACGGATTAATGAAAAACTGTTTTTT
TRBV18,.,TRBJ1-5,.,CASSPLETGKGQPQHF,TGTGCCAGCTCACCACTAGAAACAGGGAAGGGCCAGCCCCAGCATTTT
TRBV5-1,TRBD2,TRBJ2-5,.,CASSPQAGGKETQYF,TGCGCCAGCAGCCCCCAAGCGGGAGGGAAAGAGACCCAGTACTTC
TRBV28,.,TRBJ1-6,.,CASTFRGRRNSPLHF,TGTGCCAGCACCTTCCGGGGAAGGAGAAATTCACCCCTCCACTTT
TRBV11-2,TRBD2,TRBJ2-1,.,CASSLMTSGGTYNEQFF,TGTGCCAGCAGCTTAATGACTAGCGGGGGGACCTACAATGAGCAGTTCTTC
TRBV28,.,TRBJ1-1,.,CASSLWRGEAFF,TGTGCCAGCAGTTTATGGAGAGGTGAAGCTTTCTTT
TRBV28,.,TRBJ1-1,.,CASSAKHRVGLNTEAFF,TGTGCCAGCAGTGCCAAACACAGGGTAGGGTTGAACACTGAAGCTTTCTTT
TRBV6-1,.,TRBJ1-1,.,CASSDHLLGQRYTEAFF,TGTGCCAGCAGTGATCACCTCTTGGGGCAGCGATACACTGAAGCTTTCTTT
TRBV18,TRBD1,TRBJ1-1,once,CASSSTWGLDRGNTEAFF,TGTGCCAGCTCATCAACTTGGGGCCTCGACAGGGGGAACACTGAAGCTTTCTTT
TRBV24-1,TRBD1,TRBJ1-6,once,CATSESGTDPNSPLHF,TGTGCCACCAGTGAGTCCGGGACAGACCCTAATTCACCCCTCCACTTT
TRBV5-4,.,TRBJ2-1,.,CASSSDRLSYNEQFF,TGTGCCAGCAGCTCTGACAGACTTTCCTACAATGAGCAGTTCTTC
TRBV6-1,.,TRBJ2-1,.,CASSDTLASWIHDEQFF,TGTGCCAGCAGTGACACCCTGGCTAGCTGGATCCACGATGAGCAGTTCTTC
TRBV30,.,TRBJ1-4,.,CAWSVNEKLFF,TGTGCCTGGAGTGTTAATGAAAAACTGTTTTTT
TRBV15,.,TRBJ2-3,few,CATSRDGGEPDTQYF,TGTGCCACCAGCAGAGATGGCGGCGAACCGGATACGCAGTATTTT
TRBV7-3,TRBD1,TRBJ1-1,once,CASRTGSMNTEAFF,TGTGCCAGCAGGACAGGGAGCATGAACACTGAAGCTTTCTTT
TRBV29-1,TRBD2,TRBJ2-1,.,CSVGRTGGGYNEQFF,TGCAGCGTTGGGAGGACGGGAGGGGGCTACAATGAGCAGTTCTTC
TRBV18,.,TRBJ2-1,.,CASSPGGGLDEQFF,TGTGCCAGCTCACCGGGCGGGGGCCTCGATGAGCAGTTCTTC
TRBV5-4,.,TRBJ1-4,.,CASSPGTANEKLFF,TGTGCCAGCAGCCCCGGGACCGCTAATGAAAAACTGTTTTTT
TRBV6-2/TRBV6-3,.,TRBJ1-1,.,CASSYGGGRETFF,TGTGCCAGCAGTTACGGGGGGGGGCGCGAGACTTTCTTT